Each of the 26 T cell receptor beta chains below was sequenced from the same sample in a study of blood T cell repertoires in COVID-19. The data were produced by immunoSEQ multiplex PCR, yet TCRdb's version contains in-frame clones alone and is incomplete. Of over 110,000 clones listed, under 90% are singletons. The source material was PBMCs or T cells enriched from blood (not recorded which). All receptors come from a man in his fifties or sixties in a cohort exposed to, infected with or recovered from COVID-19 (not recorded which).

The V call is TRBV7-2, the J call TRBJ1-1, with 8 bases fitting TRBD1. With V trimmed by 7 bases and J by 8 bases, 15 bases remained unmatched. CDR3 length: 15 amino acids. Per germline, CDR1 SGHTA and CDR2 FQGNSA. The CDR3 reads CASTFTGGATREAFF. CDR3 bases: TGTGCCAGCACCTTTACAGGGGGGGCCACCAGAGAAGCTTTCTTT.

The J gene is TRBJ1-1, the V gene TRBV3-1 (or the pseudogene TRBV3-2), with a possible D match to TRBD1 (5 bases). The CDR3 length is 15 residues. The germline V gene encodes CDR1 LGHDT and CDR2 YNNKEL (reference sequence). Trimming shortened V by 1 base and J by 2 bases, and 11 bases separated the two germline ends. The CDR3 sequence is CASSQGWGRNTEAFF. The CDR3 DNA follows: TGTGCCAGCAGCCAAGGGTGGGGCAGAAACACTGAAGCTTTCTTT.

This clone is a singleton in its sample. The chain couples TRBV19 to TRBJ2-2, with TRBD2 identical over 9 bases. CDR3 size: 17 residues. J was trimmed by 3 bases and V by 7 bases; bases with no gene match: 12. Germline V lookup: CDR1 LNHDA, CDR2 SQIVND (reference sequence). The DNA of the CDR3 is TGTGCCAGTATAGCAGGCGGGAGGGGGCGCGACACCGGGGAGCTGTTTTTT. Translated, it gives CASIAGGRGRDTGELFF. Using reference TRBV19 and TRBJ2-2 for the parts outside the CDR3, the full variable domain is DGGITQSPKYLFRKEGQNVTLSCEQNLNHDAMYWYRQDPGQGLRLIYYSQIVNDFQKGDIAEGYSVSREKKESFPLTVTSAQKNPTAFYLCASIAGGRGRDTGELFFGEGSRLTVL.

The genes are TRBV7-6 and TRBJ1-5, with TRBD1 matching 7 bases. The CDR3 has 15 residues. Germline V gene lookup returns CDR1 SGHVS and CDR2 FNYEAQ. J lost 3 bases, V lost 1 base, and 3 bases had no gene match. CDR3 region: CASSLGTGDNQPQHF. CDR3 coding DNA: TGTGCCAGCAGCTTAGGGACAGGAGACAATCAGCCCCAGCATTTT.

The chain is built from TRBV18 and TRBJ2-6; the D is unclear. Per the germline V gene, CDR1 is KGHSH and CDR2 is LQKENI. V shed 4 bases and J shed 1 base, with 11 bases lying between them. This CDR3 is built from 16 residues. The CDR3 DNA sequence: TGTGCCAGCTCACTGAACAGTGTTTCTGGGGCCAACGTCCTGACTTTC. Protein sequence: CASSLNSVSGANVLTF.

The chain combines TRBV7-2 with TRBJ1-4; a weak D match, TRBD1 (5 bases). V was pared by 6 bases and J by 4 bases, with 15 bases between. Germline CDR1 and CDR2: SGHTA and FQGNSA. The CDR3 is 15 amino acids. The CDR3 coding sequence is TGTGCCAGCAGTAGACAGACGGGCGATAATGAAAAACTGTTTTTT. It specifies CASSRQTGDNEKLFF. Complete variable domain (other parts from reference TRBV7-2 and TRBJ1-4): GAGVSQSPSNKVTEKGKDVELRCDPISGHTALYWYRQSLGQGLEFLIYFQGNSAPDKSGLPSDRFSAERTGGSVSTLTIQRTQQEDSAVYLCASSRQTGDNEKLFFGSGTQLSVL.

This chain links TRBV19 with TRBJ1-6, with D possibly TRBD1 on 5 matching bases. The V end was cut by 9 bases, the J end by 8 bases, with 20 bases between. The germline V gene encodes CDR1 LNHDA and CDR2 SQIVND (reference sequence). This CDR3 is 15 amino acids long. CDR3 amino acids: CASSLYGAVDSPLHF. The CDR3, as DNA: TGTGCCAGCTCCCTATATGGGGCAGTCGATTCACCCCTCCACTTT. Variable domain in full (rest from reference TRBV19 and TRBJ1-6): DGGITQSPKYLFRKEGQNVTLSCEQNLNHDAMYWYRQDPGQGLRLIYYSQIVNDFQKGDIAEGYSVSREKKESFPLTVTSAQKNPTAFYLCASSLYGAVDSPLHFGNGTRLTVT.

This sequence joins TRBV2 and TRBJ1-1, with TRBD1 matching 7 bases. CDR3 length: 15 residues. Germline lookup yields CDR1 SNHLY and CDR2 FYNNEI. The J segment lost 2 bases and the V segment lost 6 bases, leaving 9 bases of the junction unmatched. The CDR3 here is CASRPTGTANTEAFF. Written as DNA, the CDR3 is TGTGCCAGCAGGCCAACCGGGACAGCTAACACTGAAGCTTTCTTT.

This clone was observed once. This chain uses TRBV27 with TRBJ2-7; TRBD2 might be the D (5 bases). This CDR3 spans 14 amino acids. The V and J ends lost 5 bases and 2 bases respectively, with 13 bases between them. Germline values: CDR1 MNHEY, CDR2 SMNVEV (reference sequence). The CDR3 loop reads CASSMRATAYEQYF. The CDR3 nucleotides are TGTGCCAGCAGTATGAGGGCGACGGCCTACGAGCAGTACTTC.

This sequence joins TRBV7-2 and TRBJ2-1; TRBD2 is a possible D gene (5 bases). This CDR3 comprises 16 residues. Trimming shortened V by 0 bases and J by 3 bases, and 12 bases separated the two germline ends. Germline loops: CDR1 SGHTA, CDR2 FQGNSA. CDR3 sequence reads: CASSLASGSGYNEQFF. CDR3 nucleotides: TGTGCCAGCAGCTTAGCGTCGGGGAGCGGCTACAATGAGCAGTTCTTC.

The V call is TRBV28, the J call TRBJ2-7; TRBD1 is a possible D gene (5 bases). This CDR3 has 13 residues. V was cut by 7 bases and J by 1 base, with 11 bases left in between. Germline V gives CDR1 MDHEN, CDR2 SYDVKM. The CDR3 spells CASKIDSSYEQYF. Here the CDR3 DNA reads TGTGCCAGCAAGATTGACAGTTCCTACGAGCAGTACTTC.

The rearrangement uses TRBV2 and TRBJ2-3; 11 nucleotides agree with TRBD2. Losses at the gene ends were 6 bases for V and 6 bases for J; bases not matched to a gene: 8. Germline assignment: CDR1 SNHLY and CDR2 FYNNEI. The CDR3 length is 15 residues. The CDR3 reads CASSRLAGRMDTQYF. In nucleotides, the CDR3 is TGTGCCAGCAGCAGACTAGCGGGGAGGATGGATACGCAGTATTTT.

The gene calls are TRBV5-1 and TRBJ2-1, with 10 nucleotides matching TRBD2. V shed 3 bases and J 5 bases; nucleotides not matched to a gene: 5. CDR1 is SGHRS, CDR2 YFSETQ, per germline. The CDR3 runs 15 residues. The CDR3 loop is CASSSFTSGDNEQFF. The CDR3 region has the DNA TGCGCCAGCAGCTCCTTTACTAGCGGGGACAATGAGCAGTTCTTC.

CDR3 DNA sequence: TGCGCCAGCAGCTCAGGTACCGGCGAGCAGTACTTC. Protein: CASSSGTGEQYF. The rearrangement uses TRBV5-1 and TRBJ2-7; no reliable D call. The CDR3 is 12 residues long. Trimming stripped 3 bases from V and 6 bases from J, with 10 bases between. The germline CDR1 and CDR2 sequences are SGHRS and YFSETQ.

This sequence joins TRBV7-9 and TRBJ2-1, with no clear D. The CDR3 has 12 amino acids. Trimming took 3 bases from V and 8 from J, leaving 8 bases between them. CDR1 and CDR2 (germline): SEHNR, FQNEAQ (reference sequence). The CDR3 DNA reads TGTGCCAGCAGCTTTTTAGCCGATGAGCAGTTCTTC. This translates into CASSFLADEQFF. Variable domain in full (rest from reference TRBV7-9 and TRBJ2-1): DTGVSQNPRHKITKRGQNVTFRCDPISEHNRLYWYRQTLGQGPEFLTYFQNEAQLEKSRLLSDRFSAERPKGSFSTLEIQRTEQGDSAMYLCASSFLADEQFFGPGTRLTVL.

The chain employs TRBV6-5 and TRBJ1-6; 7 bases are shared with TRBD1. Per the germline V gene, CDR1 is MNHEY and CDR2 is SVGAGI. This CDR3 contains 14 residues. Losses at the gene ends were 5 bases for V and 5 bases for J; bases not matched to a gene: 3. The CDR3 DNA reads TGTGCCAGCAGTCGACAGGGTAATAATTCACCCCTCCACTTT. This sequence encodes CASSRQGNNSPLHF.

The chain couples TRBV23-1 to TRBJ2-1; TRBD2 agrees at 13 bases. TRBV23-1 is an ORF, and what it does is uncertain. V lost 9 bases and J lost 8; bases outside the gene matches: 10. CDR3 length: 15 residues. CDR3 in amino acids: CARLGLAGLFDEQFF. The CDR3 DNA reads as TGCGCCAGATTGGGACTAGCGGGATTATTCGATGAGCAGTTCTTC.

J is TRBJ1-3 and V is TRBV9, with D uncertain. The length of the CDR3 is 14 residues. CDR1 and CDR2 from the germline V gene are SGDLS and YYNGEE. Trimming shortened V by 2 bases and J by 3 bases, and 9 bases separated the two germline ends. CDR3 amino acids: CASSVGRFGNTIYF. In nucleotides, the CDR3 is TGTGCCAGCAGCGTCGGCAGGTTTGGAAACACCATATATTTT.

The chain recombines TRBV27 with TRBJ2-7, with a weak D call TRBD2 (6 bases). Germline V gene data show CDR1 as MNHEY and CDR2 as SMNVEV (reference sequence). The V end lost 8 bases, the J end lost 2 bases, and 16 bases lay between the germline ends. The CDR3 loop spans 14 amino acids. CDR3 residues: CASALGLSAYEQYF. The CDR3 nucleotides read TGTGCCAGCGCCTTGGGACTCTCGGCCTACGAGCAGTACTTC.

This chain joins TRBV5-5 and TRBJ1-6; maybe TRBD1 (5 bases). The CDR3 runs 16 residues. The V and J ends lost 4 bases and 10 bases respectively, with 21 bases between them. The germline V gene encodes CDR1 SGHKS and CDR2 YYEKEE (reference sequence). DNA of the CDR3: TGTGCCAGCAGCCTTGAAGGCGGGACCATAGGATCACCCCTCCACTTT. This gives the protein CASSLEGGTIGSPLHF.

The V call is TRBV6-1, the J call TRBJ2-7; 10 bases are shared with TRBD2. Losses at the gene ends were 3 bases for V and 2 bases for J; bases not matched to a gene: 7. The germline V gene encodes CDR1 MNHNS and CDR2 SASEGT. This CDR3 has 16 residues. The CDR3 bases are TGTGCCAGCAGTGATCCCCTAGCGGGAGATCCCTACGAGCAGTACTTC. Translation gives CASSDPLAGDPYEQYF.

This clone was found a few times. The V call is TRBV11-2, the J call TRBJ1-5; no clear D gene. The CDR3 spans 13 residues. The V gene's germline CDR1 is SGHAT and CDR2 FQNNGV. V lost 3 bases, J lost 4 bases, and 7 bases lay in between. The CDR3 DNA follows: TGTGCCAGCAGCTTTGGTCAGAATCAGCCCCAGCATTTT. It encodes CASSFGQNQPQHF.

This chain joins TRBV9 and TRBJ2-1; possibly TRBD2 for D (5 bases). With 3 bases removed from V and 6 bases from J, the gap between germline ends came to 13 bases. Germline V gene lookup returns CDR1 SGDLS and CDR2 YYNGEE. There are 14 residues in the CDR3. The CDR3 sequence: CASSERGSTNEQFF. Here the CDR3 DNA reads TGTGCCAGCAGCGAACGGGGAAGTACCAATGAGCAGTTCTTC. Supplemented by reference TRBV9 and TRBJ2-1, the full variable domain reads DSGVTQTPKHLITATGQRVTLRCSPRSGDLSVYWYQQSLDQGLQFLIQYYNGEERAKGNILERFSAQQFPDLHSELNLSSLELGDSALYFCASSERGSTNEQFFGPGTRLTVL.

This clone was picked up a small number of times. This sequence joins TRBV5-4 and TRBJ1-2; TRBD1 agrees at 8 bases. The CDR3 length is 15 residues. After removal of 0 bases from V and 6 bases from J, the junction contained 7 bases not matched to a gene. The germline CDR1 and CDR2 sequences are SGHNT and YYREEE (reference sequence). The CDR3 DNA is TGTGCCAGCAGCTTGGGGACAGGGAGAAGTGATGGCTACACCTTC. Residues: CASSLGTGRSDGYTF.

The chain joins TRBV19 to TRBJ1-6; D may be TRBD1 (6 bases). V gave up 6 bases and J gave up 9 bases, with 21 bases separating them. The CDR3 has 16 residues. From germline, CDR1 is LNHDA and CDR2 SQIVND (reference sequence). This chain's CDR3 is CASSPAHQGSSSPLHF. CDR3 DNA sequence: TGTGCCAGTAGCCCGGCGCACCAGGGGTCAAGTTCACCCCTCCACTTT.

The rearrangement links TRBV30 to TRBJ2-7, with D possibly TRBD2 on 5 matching bases. V shed 0 bases and J shed 7 bases, with 7 bases lying between them. Germline CDR1 GTSNPN, CDR2 SVGIG (reference sequence). The CDR3 sequence is 11 residues long. The CDR3 nucleotides are TGTGCCTGGAGTGTACTAGGTGAGCAGTACTTC. Protein sequence: CAWSVLGEQYF.